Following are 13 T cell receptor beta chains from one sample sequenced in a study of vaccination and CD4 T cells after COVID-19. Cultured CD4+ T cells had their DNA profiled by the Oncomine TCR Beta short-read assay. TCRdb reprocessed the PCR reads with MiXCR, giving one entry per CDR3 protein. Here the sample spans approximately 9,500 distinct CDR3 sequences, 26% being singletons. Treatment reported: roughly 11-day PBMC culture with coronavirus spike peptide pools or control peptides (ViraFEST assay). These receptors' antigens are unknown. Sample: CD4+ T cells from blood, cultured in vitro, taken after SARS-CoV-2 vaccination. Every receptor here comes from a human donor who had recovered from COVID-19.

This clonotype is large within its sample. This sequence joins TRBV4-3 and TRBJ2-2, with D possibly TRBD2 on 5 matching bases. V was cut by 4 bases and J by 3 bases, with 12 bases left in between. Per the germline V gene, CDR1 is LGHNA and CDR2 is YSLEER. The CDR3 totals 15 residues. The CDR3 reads CASSLIAGDTGELFF. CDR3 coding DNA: TGCGCCAGCAGCCTAATCGCCGGGGACACCGGGGAGCTGTTTTTT.

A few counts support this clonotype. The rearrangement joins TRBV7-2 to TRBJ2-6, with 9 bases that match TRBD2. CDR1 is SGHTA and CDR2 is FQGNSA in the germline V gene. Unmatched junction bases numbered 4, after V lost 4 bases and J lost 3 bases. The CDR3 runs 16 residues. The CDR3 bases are TGTGCCAGCAGCTCCCCAGCGGGAGGTGGGGCCAACGTCCTGACTTTC. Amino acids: CASSSPAGGGANVLTF.

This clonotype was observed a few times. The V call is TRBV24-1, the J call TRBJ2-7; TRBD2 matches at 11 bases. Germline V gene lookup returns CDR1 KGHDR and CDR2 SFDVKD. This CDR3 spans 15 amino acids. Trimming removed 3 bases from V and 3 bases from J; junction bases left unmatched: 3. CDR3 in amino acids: CATSDPGTSGYEQYF. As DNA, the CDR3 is TGTGCCACCAGTGATCCCGGGACTAGCGGCTACGAGCAGTACTTC.

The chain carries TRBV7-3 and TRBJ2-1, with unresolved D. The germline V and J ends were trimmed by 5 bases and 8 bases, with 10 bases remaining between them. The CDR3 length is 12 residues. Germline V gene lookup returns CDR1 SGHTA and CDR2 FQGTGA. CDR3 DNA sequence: TGTGCCAGCAGCCGCGGACGGGATGAGCAGTTCTTC. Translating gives CASSRGRDEQFF. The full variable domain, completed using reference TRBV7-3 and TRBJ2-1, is GAGVSQTPSNKVTEKGKYVELRCDPISGHTALYWYRQSLGQGPEFLIYFQGTGAADDSGLPNDRFFAVRPEGSVSTLKIQRTERGDSAVYLCASSRGRDEQFFGPGTRLTVL.

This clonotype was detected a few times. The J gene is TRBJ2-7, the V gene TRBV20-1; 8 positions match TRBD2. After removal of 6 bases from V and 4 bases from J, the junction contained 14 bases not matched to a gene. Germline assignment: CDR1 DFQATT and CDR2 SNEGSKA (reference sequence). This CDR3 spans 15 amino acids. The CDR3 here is CSAQPGAGVVYEQYF. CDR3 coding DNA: TGCAGTGCCCAGCCAGGAGCGGGAGTGGTTTACGAGCAGTACTTC.

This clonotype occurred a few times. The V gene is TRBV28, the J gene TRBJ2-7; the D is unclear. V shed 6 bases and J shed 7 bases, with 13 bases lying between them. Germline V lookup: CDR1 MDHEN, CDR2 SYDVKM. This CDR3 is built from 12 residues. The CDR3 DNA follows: TGTGCCAGCAGGGGATTACTGGGGGAGCAGTACTTC. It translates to CASRGLLGEQYF.

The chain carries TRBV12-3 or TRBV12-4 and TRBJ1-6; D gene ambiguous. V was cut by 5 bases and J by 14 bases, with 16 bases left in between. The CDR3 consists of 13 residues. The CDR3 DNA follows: TGTGCCAGCAGTCCGGGCTTGGGGAGAACCCTCCACTTT. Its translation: CASSPGLGRTLHF.

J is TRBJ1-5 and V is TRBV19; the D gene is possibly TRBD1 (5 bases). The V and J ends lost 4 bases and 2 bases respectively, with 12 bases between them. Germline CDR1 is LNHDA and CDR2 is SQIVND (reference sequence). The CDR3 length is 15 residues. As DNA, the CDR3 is TGTGCCAGTAGTAGGCGGGAAGGGGGCAATCAGCCCCAGCATTTT. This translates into CASSRREGGNQPQHF.

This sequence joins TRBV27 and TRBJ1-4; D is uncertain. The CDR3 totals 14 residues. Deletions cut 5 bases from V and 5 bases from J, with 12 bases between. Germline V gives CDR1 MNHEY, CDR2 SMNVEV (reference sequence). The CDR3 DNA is TGTGCCAGCAGTCGACACGGAGAGAATGAAAAACTGTTTTTT. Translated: CASSRHGENEKLFF.

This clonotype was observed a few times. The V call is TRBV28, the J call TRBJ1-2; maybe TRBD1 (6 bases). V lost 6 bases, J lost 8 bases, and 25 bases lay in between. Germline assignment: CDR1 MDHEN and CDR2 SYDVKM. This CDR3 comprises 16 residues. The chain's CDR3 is CASSSRTQTGGEGYTF. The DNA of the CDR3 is TGTGCCAGCAGCTCTAGAACACAGACAGGCGGGGAAGGCTACACCTTC.

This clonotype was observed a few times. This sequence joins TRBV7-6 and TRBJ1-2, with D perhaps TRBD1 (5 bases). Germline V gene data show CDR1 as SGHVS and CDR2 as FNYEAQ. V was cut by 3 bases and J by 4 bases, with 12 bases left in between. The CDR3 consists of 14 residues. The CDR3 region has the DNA TGTGCCAGCAGCTTTTCGGGGGGAAGCTATGGCTACACCTTC. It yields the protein CASSFSGGSYGYTF.

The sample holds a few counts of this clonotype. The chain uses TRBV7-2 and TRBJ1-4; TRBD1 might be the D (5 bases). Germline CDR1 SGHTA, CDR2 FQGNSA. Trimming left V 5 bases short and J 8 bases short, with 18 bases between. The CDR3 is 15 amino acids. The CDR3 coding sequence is TGTGCCAGCAGCAAGGGACGGCCACCGGGGGAAAAACTGTTTTTT. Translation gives CASSKGRPPGEKLFF.

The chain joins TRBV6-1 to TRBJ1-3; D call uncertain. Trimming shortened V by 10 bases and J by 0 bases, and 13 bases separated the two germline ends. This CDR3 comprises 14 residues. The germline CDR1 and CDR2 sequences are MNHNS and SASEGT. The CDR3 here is CANTLGSSGNTIYF. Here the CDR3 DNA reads TGTGCCAACACCCTAGGGTCCTCTGGAAACACCATATATTTT.